This T cell receptor (beta chain) was sequenced in a study of blood T cells in healthy people across ages. Study-level points and caveats: While age rose, TCR beta diversity per million T cells dropped in a roughly linear way. Bulk PBMC profiling left naive and antigen-experienced comparisons inconclusive.

The CDR3 totals 14 residues. Trimming took 1 base from V and 8 from J, leaving 15 bases between them. Germline V CDR1 and CDR2: DFQATT, SNEGSKA (reference sequence). Each donor gave 9 to 10 milliliters of peripheral blood. Remarks on this clonotype: Its antigen remains unidentified.

It was with a sample-barcoded 5' primer and a J-beta primer mix that a second PCR of roughly 7 to 12 cycles was run. Researchers report that each sample yielded at least 3 million CDR3-containing paired-end reads. TCRdb re-derived calls from the 5' RACE reads in MiXCR, one entry per CDR3 protein. Of over 1,200,000 distinct CDR3 sequences in the sample, roughly 60% were seen once. This chain links TRBV20-1 with TRBJ2-4; weak D call: TRBD2 (7 bases). The clonotype originates from a man between 18 and 29 years old in good health. The sequenced sample was blood. The CDR3 reads CSARGGGGLDIQYF. The CDR3 nucleotides read TGCAGTGCTAGAGGAGGGGGGGGATTGGACATTCAGTACTTC.